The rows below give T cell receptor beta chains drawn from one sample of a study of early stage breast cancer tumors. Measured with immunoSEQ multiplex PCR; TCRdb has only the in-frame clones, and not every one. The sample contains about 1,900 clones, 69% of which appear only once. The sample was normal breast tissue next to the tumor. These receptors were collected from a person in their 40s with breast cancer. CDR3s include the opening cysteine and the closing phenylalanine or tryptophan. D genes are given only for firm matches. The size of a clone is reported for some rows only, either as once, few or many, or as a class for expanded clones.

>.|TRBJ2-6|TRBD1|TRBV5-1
TGCGCCAGCAGCCGAGGGACAGGGAACCCCAACGTCCTGACTTTC
CASSRGTGNPNVLTF
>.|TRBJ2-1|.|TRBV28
TGTGCCAGCAGTTTCGGGTCTCTACCCCAAACCTTTGAGCAGTTCTTC
CASSFGSLPQTFEQFF
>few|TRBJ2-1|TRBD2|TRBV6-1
TGTGCCAGCAGGACCTGGGGGGAGGGCAATGAGCAGTTCTTC
CASRTWGEGNEQFF
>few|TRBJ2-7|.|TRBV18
TGTGCCAGCTCACCAGGGGGCGGCTCCTACGAGCAGTACTTC
CASSPGGGSYEQYF
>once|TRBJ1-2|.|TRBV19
TGTGCCAGTAGTATAGACGAGGTTCGCGGCTACACCTTC
CASSIDEVRGYTF
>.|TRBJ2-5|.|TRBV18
TGTGCCAGCTCCGTCAGTTGGGGGCAAGAGACCCAGTACTTC
CASSVSWGQETQYF
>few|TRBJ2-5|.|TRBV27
TGTGCCAGCAAGGGGGGGGTTGTGGGGCAAGAGACCCAGTACTTC
CASKGGVVGQETQYF
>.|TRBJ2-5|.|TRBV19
TGTGCCAGTAGTATTGGGGGTGGGGAGACCCAGTACTTC
CASSIGGGETQYF
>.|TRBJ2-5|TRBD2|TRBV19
TGTGCCAGTAGTATGTCTAGCGGGTGGGGAGAGACCCAGTACTTC
CASSMSSGWGETQYF
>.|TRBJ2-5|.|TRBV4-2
TGTGCCAGCAGCCAACGCGAGGGAGAGACCCAGTACTTC
CASSQREGETQYF
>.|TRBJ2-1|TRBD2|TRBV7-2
TGTGCTAGCAGCTTTCGGGGGGGGTACAATGAGCAGTTCTTC
CASSFRGGYNEQFF
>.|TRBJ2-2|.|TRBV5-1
TGCGCCAGCAGCTTGACGGGGGTAGGATCGGGTACCGGGGAGCTGTTTTTT
CASSLTGVGSGTGELFF
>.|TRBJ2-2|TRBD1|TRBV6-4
TGTGCCAGCAGTGATTCAGAGGGGGCCCACACCGGGGAGCTGTTTTTT
CASSDSEGAHTGELFF
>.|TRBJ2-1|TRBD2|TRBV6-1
TGTGCCAGCAGCCTGACTAGCGGGAGCTACAATGAGCAGTTCTTC
CASSLTSGSYNEQFF
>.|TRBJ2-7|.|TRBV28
TGTGCCAGCAGTTTGTACAGGGAAGTCTCCTACGAGCAGTACTTC
CASSLYREVSYEQYF
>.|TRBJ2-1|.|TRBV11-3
TGTGCCAGCGCCACACAGCCGGGGGGCTTTAATGAGCAGTTCTTC
CASATQPGGFNEQFF
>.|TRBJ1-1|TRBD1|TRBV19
TGTGCCAGTAGTCCCGGGACAGGGGCCAATCCAGATGCTTTCTTT
CASSPGTGANPDAFF
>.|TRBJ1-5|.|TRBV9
TGTGCCAGCAGCACCCAGGATAGCAATCAGCCCCAGCATTTT
CASSTQDSNQPQHF
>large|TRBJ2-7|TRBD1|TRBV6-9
TGTGCCAGCAGGGACAGGGGGTGCGCCTACGAGCAGTACTTC
CASRDRGCAYEQYF
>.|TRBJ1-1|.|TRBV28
TGTGCCAGCAGTGGACGCATGAACACTGAAGCTTTCTTT
CASSGRMNTEAFF
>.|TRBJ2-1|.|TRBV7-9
TGTGCCAGCAGCTTACAGTCGGGTCATCTATACAATGAGCAGTTCTTC
CASSLQSGHLYNEQFF